One and the same sample provided the 5 T cell receptor beta chains below, sequenced in a study of identical twins. TCRdb itself ran the 5' RACE reads through MiXCR, one entry per CDR3 protein. The repertoire includes 1.5 million to 2 million distinct CDR3 sequences, about 30% of them detected once, and more than 0.25% sits in the top ten. The sequencing input was cord blood. These receptors were obtained from a newborn girl in good health.

The V gene is TRBV20-1, the J gene TRBJ1-5, with D uncertain. V lost 6 bases and J lost 0, with 6 bases in between. Germline V lookup: CDR1 DFQATT, CDR2 SNEGSKA (reference sequence). The CDR3 has 12 residues. CDR3: CSAADSNQPQHF. The CDR3 DNA reads TGCAGTGCGGCGGATAGCAATCAGCCCCAGCATTTT.

In this sample, this clonotype turned up a few times. This chain joins TRBV7-2 and TRBJ2-3; perhaps TRBD2 as D (5 bases). Trimming took 5 bases from V and 6 from J, leaving 18 bases between them. Germline CDR1 SGHTA, CDR2 FQGNSA. The CDR3 loop spans 15 amino acids. DNA for the CDR3: TGTGCCAGCAGCCCCCACTGGCGGGTCGGGGATACGCAGTATTTT. This codes for CASSPHWRVGDTQYF.

This chain uses TRBV7-2 with TRBJ2-5, with a tentative D call TRBD2 (6 bases). TRBJ2-7 explains the end of the DNA better; the J call may be wrong. CDR3 length: 14 amino acids. Germline CDR1 SGHTA, CDR2 FQGNSA. The CDR3 reads CASSKTRDPYEQYF. The CDR3 DNA is TGTGCCAGCAGCAAGACTAGGGATCCCTACGAGCAGTACTTC.

The gene calls are TRBV12-2 and TRBJ1-5; TRBD1, the table's D call, was not compared with the DNA. TRBV12-2 is a pseudogene locus. The CDR3 spans 17 residues. The CDR3 reads CASRLGGPADSNQPQHF. CDR3 DNA sequence: TGTGCAAGTCGCTTAGGGGGGCCGGCGGATAGCAATCAGCCCCAGCATTTT.

Only a few counts were recorded for this clonotype. This chain links TRBV15 with TRBJ2-1; no reliable D call. Trimming left V 1 base short and J 0 bases short, with 4 bases between. This CDR3 contains 14 residues. Germline V gene lookup returns CDR1 LNHNV and CDR2 YYDKDF (reference sequence). CDR3 in DNA: TGTGCCACCAGCAGAGGCAGCTCCTACAATGAGCAGTTCTTC. Translating gives CATSRGSSYNEQFF.